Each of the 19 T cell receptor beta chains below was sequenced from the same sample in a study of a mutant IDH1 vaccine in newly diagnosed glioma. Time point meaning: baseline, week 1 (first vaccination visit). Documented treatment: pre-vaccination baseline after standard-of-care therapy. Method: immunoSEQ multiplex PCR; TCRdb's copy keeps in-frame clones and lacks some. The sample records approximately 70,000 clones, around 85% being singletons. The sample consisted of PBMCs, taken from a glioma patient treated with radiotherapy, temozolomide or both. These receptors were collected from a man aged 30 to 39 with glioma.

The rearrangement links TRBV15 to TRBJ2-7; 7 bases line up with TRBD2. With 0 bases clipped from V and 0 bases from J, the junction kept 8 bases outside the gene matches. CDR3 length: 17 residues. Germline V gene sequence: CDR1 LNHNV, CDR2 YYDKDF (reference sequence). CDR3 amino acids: CATSRELDGGTSYEQYF. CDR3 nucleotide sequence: TGTGCCACCAGCAGAGAGTTAGACGGGGGGACCTCCTACGAGCAGTACTTC.

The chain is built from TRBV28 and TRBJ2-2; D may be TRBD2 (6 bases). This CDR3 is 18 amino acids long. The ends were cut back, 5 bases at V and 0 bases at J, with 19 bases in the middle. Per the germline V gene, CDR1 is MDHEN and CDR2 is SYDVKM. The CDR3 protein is CASSHGGWTNTNTGELFF. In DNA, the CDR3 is TGTGCCAGCAGTCATGGAGGGTGGACCAATACGAACACCGGGGAGCTGTTTTTT.

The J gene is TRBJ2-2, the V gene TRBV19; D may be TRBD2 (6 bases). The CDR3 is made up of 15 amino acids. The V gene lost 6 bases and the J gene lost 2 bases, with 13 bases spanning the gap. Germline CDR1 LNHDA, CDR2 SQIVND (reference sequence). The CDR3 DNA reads TGTGCCAGTAGCGCCAGACTAGGCAACACCGGGGAGCTGTTTTTT. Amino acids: CASSARLGNTGELFF.

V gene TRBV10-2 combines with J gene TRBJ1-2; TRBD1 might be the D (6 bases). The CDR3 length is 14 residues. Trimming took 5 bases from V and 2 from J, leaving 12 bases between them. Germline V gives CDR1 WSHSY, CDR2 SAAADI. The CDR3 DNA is TGCGCCAGCAGTTCAGGGGTAGGGAACTATGGCTACACCTTC. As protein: CASSSGVGNYGYTF.

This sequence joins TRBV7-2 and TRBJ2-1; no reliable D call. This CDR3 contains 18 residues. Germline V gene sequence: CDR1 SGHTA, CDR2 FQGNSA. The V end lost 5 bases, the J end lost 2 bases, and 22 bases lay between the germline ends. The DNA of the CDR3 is TGTGCCAGCAGCCCTCCTTTTGTTTCTGTCACCACCTACAATGAGCAGTTCTTC. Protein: CASSPPFVSVTTYNEQFF.

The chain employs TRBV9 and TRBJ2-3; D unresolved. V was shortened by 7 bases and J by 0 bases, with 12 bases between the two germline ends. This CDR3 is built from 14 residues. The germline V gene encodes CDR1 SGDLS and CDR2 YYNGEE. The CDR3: CASGGSSSTDTQYF. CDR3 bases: TGTGCCAGCGGTGGGTCCTCTAGCACAGATACGCAGTATTTT.

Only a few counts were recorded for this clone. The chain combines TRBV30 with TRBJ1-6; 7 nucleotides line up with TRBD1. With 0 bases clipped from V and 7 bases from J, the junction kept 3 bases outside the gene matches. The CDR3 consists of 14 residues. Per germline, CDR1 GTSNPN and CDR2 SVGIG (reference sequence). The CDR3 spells CAWSVLQGNSPLHF. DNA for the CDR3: TGTGCCTGGAGTGTACTACAGGGGAATTCACCCCTCCACTTT.

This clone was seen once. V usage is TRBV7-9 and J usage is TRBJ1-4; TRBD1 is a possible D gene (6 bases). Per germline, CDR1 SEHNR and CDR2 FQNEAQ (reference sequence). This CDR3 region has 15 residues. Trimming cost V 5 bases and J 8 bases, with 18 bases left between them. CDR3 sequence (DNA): TGTGCCAGCAGCCAGGAGGGGGGCGCCGAAGAAAAACTGTTTTTT. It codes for CASSQEGGAEEKLFF.

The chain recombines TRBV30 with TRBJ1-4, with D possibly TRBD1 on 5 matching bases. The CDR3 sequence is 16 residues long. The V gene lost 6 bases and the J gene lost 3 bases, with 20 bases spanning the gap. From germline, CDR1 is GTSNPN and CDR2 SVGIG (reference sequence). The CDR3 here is CACRSTDHSANEKLFF. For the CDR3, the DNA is TGTGCCTGTAGATCGACAGATCATAGTGCTAATGAAAAACTGTTTTTT.

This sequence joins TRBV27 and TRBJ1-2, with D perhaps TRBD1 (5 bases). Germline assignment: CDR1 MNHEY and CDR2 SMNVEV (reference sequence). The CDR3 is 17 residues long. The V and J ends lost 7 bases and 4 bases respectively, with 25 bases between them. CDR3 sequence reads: CASNPRQERAGGYGYTF. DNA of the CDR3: TGTGCCAGCAACCCGCGGCAGGAGAGGGCCGGGGGCTATGGCTACACCTTC.

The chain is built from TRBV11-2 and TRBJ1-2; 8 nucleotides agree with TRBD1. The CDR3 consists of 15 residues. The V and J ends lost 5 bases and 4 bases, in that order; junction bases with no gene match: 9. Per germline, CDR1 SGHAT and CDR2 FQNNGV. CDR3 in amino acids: CASSPPGQASYGYTF. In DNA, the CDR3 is TGTGCCAGCAGCCCGCCGGGACAGGCCTCCTATGGCTACACCTTC.

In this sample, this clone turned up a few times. The chain's CDR3 is CASSQNTEAFF. CDR3 bases: TGCGCCAGCAGCCAGAACACTGAAGCTTTCTTT. This chain joins TRBV4-1 and TRBJ1-1; D is ambiguous. Trimming removed 3 bases at V and 1 base at J, with 0 bases between. The CDR3 extends over 11 amino acids. From germline, CDR1 is MGHRA and CDR2 YSYEKL.

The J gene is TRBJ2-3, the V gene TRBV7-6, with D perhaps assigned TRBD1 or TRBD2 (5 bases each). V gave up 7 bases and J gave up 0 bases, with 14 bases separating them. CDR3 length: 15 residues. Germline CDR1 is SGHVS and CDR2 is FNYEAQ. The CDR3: CASTQGGGSTDTQYF. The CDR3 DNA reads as TGTGCCAGCACCCAAGGTGGGGGAAGCACAGATACGCAGTATTTT.

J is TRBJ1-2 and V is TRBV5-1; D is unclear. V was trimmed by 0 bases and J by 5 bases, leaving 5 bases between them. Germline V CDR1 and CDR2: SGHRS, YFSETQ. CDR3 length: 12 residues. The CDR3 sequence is CASSLGVYGYTF. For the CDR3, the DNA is TGCGCCAGCAGCTTGGGAGTTTATGGCTACACCTTC.

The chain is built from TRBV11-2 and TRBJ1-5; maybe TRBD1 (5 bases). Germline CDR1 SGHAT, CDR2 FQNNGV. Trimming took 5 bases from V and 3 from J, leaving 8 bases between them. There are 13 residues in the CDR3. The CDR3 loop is CASSRQSNQPQHF. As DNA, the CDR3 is TGTGCCAGCAGCCGACAGTCCAATCAGCCCCAGCATTTT.

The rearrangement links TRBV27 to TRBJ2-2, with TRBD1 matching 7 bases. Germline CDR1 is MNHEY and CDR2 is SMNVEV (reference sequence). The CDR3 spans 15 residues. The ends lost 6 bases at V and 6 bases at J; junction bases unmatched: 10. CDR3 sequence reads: CASSDLTGVAGELFF. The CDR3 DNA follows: TGTGCCAGCAGCGACCTCACAGGGGTAGCCGGGGAGCTGTTTTTT.

CDR3 residues: CASSKLLTATGELFF. The CDR3 nucleotides read TGTGCCAGCAGTAAACTCTTGACAGCCACCGGGGAGCTGTTTTTT. V is TRBV2 and J is TRBJ2-2; TRBD1 is a possible D gene (5 bases). The V and J ends lost 5 bases and 4 bases respectively, with 14 bases between them. Germline V gene data show CDR1 as SNHLY and CDR2 as FYNNEI. This CDR3 is built from 15 residues. Combining the CDR3 with reference TRBV2 and TRBJ2-2 gives the whole variable domain EPEVTQTPSHQVTQMGQEVILRCVPISNHLYFYWYRQILGQKVEFLVSFYNNEISEKSEIFDDQFSVERPDGSNFTLKIRSTKLEDSAMYFCASSKLLTATGELFFGEGSRLTVL.

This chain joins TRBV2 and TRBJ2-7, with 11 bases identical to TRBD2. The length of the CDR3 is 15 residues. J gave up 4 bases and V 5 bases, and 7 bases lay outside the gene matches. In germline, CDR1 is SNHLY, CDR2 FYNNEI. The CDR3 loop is CASSSPGLAAYEQYF. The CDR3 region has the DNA TGTGCCAGCAGTTCTCCGGGACTAGCGGCTTACGAGCAGTACTTC.

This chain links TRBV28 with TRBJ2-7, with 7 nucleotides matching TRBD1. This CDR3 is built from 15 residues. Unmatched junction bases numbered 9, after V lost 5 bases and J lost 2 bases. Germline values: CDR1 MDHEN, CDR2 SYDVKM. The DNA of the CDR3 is TGTGCCAGCAGTATGTGGGACAGACAAGCCTACGAGCAGTACTTC. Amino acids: CASSMWDRQAYEQYF.